These T cell receptor beta chains were read from a single sample in a study of shared clonotypes between healthy human individuals. TCRdb's copy holds only in-frame clones and misses some; the assay was immunoSEQ multiplex PCR. The data contain a few hundred thousand clones, about 96% of them singletons. Specimen: naive CD4+ T cells sorted from blood. The source is a woman in her thirties in good health. CDR3s include the opening cysteine and the closing phenylalanine or tryptophan. Each record gives: V gene, D gene, J gene, CDR3 protein. D genes are given only for firm matches.

TRBV10-3	TRBD1	TRBJ1-2	CAISVSDRGLNGYTF
TRBV7-8	NA	TRBJ1-5	CASSPLESTSNQPQHF
TRBV10-2	NA	TRBJ1-1	CASSDYRDGNTEAFF
TRBV2	NA	TRBJ2-2	CASSEIFVTGELFF
TRBV7-9	TRBD1	TRBJ1-4	CASSFDRAEKLFF
TRBV7-2	NA	TRBJ1-5	CASSLVSAARIYQPQHF
TRBV7-2	NA	TRBJ1-1	CASSLGSGVTEAFF
TRBV28	NA	TRBJ2-2	CASSAGPTGELFF
TRBV15	TRBD1	TRBJ2-4	CATSSPGQIIAKNIQYF
TRBV30	NA	TRBJ1-5	CAWRGGAAAGQPQHF
TRBV2	NA	TRBJ1-5	CASSDRGDQPQHF
TRBV27	TRBD2	TRBJ2-7	CASRPDRLKGLATSEQYF
TRBV6-6	NA	TRBJ1-3	CASSYGDVSGNTIYF
TRBV4-1	NA	TRBJ2-6	CASSQDLLSGANVLTF
TRBV6-4	NA	TRBJ1-5	CASSEGVGNQPQHF
TRBV7-6	TRBD1	TRBJ2-3	CASSLYPGQLTDTQYF
TRBV10-1	TRBD2	TRBJ2-2	CASSERKRGVTRELFF
TRBV27	NA	TRBJ1-4	CASSLSGQFEKLFF
TRBV18	TRBD2	TRBJ2-7	CASSHPGRAHEQYF
TRBV10-3	NA	TRBJ2-1	CAISVKDKYNEQFF
TRBV7-3	NA	TRBJ1-1	CASSLKVNTEALF
TRBV10-3	NA	TRBJ2-1	CAISENDWDALRFF
TRBV2	NA	TRBJ1-5	CASEFQGTQPQHF
TRBV28	NA	TRBJ1-5	CASGGGRSNSNQPQHF
TRBV28	NA	TRBJ1-5	CASSQGPGGQPQHF
TRBV29-1	TRBD1	TRBJ2-7	CSVAGGDPTSYEQYF
TRBV27	NA	TRBJ1-1	CASRTSSGKPFF
TRBV4-1	TRBD1	TRBJ1-4	CASSQTGLEKLFF
TRBV4-1	NA	TRBJ1-1	CASSQVWGTNTEAFF
TRBV5-8	TRBD1	TRBJ1-5	CASSWGAGGSNQPQHF
TRBV19	NA	TRBJ2-1	CASSLPAGTAEFSSYNEQFF